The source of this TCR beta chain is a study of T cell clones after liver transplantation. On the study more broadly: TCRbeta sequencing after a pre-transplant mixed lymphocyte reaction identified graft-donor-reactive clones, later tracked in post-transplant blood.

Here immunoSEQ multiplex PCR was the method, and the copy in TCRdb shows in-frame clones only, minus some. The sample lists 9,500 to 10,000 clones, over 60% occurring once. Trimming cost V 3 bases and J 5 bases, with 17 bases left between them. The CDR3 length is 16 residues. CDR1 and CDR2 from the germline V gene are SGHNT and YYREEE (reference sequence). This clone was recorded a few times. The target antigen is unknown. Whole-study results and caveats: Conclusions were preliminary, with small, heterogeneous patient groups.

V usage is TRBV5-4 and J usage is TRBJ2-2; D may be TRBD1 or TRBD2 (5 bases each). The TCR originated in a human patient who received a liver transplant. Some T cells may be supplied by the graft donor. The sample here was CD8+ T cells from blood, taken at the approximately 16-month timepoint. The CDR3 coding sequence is TGTGCCAGCAGCTCCCGGGACGAAGGGGCGACCGGGGAGCTGTTTTTT. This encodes CASSSRDEGATGELFF.